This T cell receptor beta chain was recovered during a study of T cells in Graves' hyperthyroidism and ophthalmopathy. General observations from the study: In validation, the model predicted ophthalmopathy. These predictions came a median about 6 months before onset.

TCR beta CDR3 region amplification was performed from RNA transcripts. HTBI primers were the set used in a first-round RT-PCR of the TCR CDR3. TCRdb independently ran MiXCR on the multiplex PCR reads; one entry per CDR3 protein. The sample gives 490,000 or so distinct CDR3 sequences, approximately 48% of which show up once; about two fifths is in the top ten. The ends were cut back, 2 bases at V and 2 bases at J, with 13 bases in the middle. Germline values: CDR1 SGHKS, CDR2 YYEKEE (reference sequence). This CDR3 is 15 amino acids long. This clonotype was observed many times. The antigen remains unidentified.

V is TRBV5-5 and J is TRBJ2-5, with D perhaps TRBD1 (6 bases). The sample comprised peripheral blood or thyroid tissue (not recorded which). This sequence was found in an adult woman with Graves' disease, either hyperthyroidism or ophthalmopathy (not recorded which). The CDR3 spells CASSFPDSVQETQYF. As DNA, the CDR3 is TGTGCCAGCAGCTTCCCGGACAGTGTGCAAGAGACCCAGTACTTC.